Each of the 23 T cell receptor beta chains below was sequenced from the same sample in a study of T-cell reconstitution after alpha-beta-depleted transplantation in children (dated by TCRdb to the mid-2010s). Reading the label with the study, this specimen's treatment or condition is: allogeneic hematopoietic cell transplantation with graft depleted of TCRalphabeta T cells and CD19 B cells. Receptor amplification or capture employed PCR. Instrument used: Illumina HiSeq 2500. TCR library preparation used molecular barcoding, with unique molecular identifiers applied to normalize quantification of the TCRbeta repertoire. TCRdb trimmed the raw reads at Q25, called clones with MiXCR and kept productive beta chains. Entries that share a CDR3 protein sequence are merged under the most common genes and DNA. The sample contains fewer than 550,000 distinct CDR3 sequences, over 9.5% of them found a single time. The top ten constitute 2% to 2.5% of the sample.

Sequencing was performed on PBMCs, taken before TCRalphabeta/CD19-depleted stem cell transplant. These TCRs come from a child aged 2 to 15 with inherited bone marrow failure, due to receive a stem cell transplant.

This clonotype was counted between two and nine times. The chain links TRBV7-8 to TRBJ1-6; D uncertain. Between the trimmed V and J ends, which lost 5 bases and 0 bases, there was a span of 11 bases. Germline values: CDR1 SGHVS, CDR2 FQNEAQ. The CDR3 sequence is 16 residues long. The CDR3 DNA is TGTGCCAGCAGCCGTGACCCAGGCTCCTATAATTCACCCCTCCACTTT. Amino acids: CASSRDPGSYNSPLHF.

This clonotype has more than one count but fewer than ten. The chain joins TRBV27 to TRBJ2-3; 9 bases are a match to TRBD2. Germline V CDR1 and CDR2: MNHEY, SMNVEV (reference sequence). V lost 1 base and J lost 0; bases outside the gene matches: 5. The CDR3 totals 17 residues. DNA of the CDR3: TGTGCCAGCAGTTTATTCCTAGCGGGATCTAGCACAGATACGCAGTATTTT. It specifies CASSLFLAGSSTDTQYF.

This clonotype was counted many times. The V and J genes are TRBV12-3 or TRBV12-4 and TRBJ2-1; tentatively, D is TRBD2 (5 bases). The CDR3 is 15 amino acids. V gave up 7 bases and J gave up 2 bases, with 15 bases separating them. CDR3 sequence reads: CASIPGVPAYNEQFF. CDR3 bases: TGTGCCAGCATTCCCGGGGTCCCAGCCTACAATGAGCAGTTCTTC.

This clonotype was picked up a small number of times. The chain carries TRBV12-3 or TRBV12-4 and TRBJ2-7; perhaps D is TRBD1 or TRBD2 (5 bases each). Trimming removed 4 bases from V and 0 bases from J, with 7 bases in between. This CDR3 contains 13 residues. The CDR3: CASSWDPSYEQYF. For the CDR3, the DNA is TGTGCCAGCAGTTGGGACCCCTCCTACGAGCAGTACTTC.

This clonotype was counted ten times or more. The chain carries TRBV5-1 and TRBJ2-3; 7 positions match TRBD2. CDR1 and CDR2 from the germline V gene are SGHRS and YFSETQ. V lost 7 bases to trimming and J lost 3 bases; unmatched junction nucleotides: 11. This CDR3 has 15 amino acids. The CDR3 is CASAGGSVRTDTQYF. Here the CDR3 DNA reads TGCGCCAGCGCCGGCGGGAGTGTTAGGACAGATACGCAGTATTTT. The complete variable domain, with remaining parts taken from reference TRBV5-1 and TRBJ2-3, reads KAGVTQTPRYLIKTRGQQVTLSCSPISGHRSVSWYQQTPGQGLQFLFEYFSETQRNKGNFPGRFSGRQFSNSRSEMNVSTLELGDSALYLCASAGGSVRTDTQYFGPGTRLTVL.

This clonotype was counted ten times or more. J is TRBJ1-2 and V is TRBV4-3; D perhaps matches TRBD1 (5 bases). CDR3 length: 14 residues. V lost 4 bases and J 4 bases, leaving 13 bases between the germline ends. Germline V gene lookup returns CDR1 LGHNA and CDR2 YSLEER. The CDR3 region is CASSRKDSLYGYTF. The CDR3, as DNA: TGCGCCAGCAGCCGAAAAGACAGCCTCTATGGCTACACCTTC.

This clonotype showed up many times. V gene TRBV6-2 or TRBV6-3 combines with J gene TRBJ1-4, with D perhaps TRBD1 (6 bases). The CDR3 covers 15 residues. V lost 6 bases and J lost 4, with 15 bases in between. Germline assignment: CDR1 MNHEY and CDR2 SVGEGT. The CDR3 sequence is CASRPSGHINEKLFF. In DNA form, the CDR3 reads TGTGCCAGCAGACCATCGGGACACATTAATGAAAAACTGTTTTTT.

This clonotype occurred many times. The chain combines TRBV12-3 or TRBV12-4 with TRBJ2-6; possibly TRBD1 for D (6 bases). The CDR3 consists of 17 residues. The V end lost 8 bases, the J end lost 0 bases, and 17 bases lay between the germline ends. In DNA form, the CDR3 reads TGTGCCAGCGATCCGGGACATTCTAACTCTGGGGCCAACGTCCTGACTTTC. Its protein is CASDPGHSNSGANVLTF.

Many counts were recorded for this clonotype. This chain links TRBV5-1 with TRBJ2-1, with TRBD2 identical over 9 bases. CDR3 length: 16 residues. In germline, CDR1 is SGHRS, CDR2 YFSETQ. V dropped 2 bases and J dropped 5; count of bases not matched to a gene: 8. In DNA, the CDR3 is TGCGCCAGCAGCTTAGTTTTAGCGGGGGTCAACAATGAGCAGTTCTTC. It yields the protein CASSLVLAGVNNEQFF.

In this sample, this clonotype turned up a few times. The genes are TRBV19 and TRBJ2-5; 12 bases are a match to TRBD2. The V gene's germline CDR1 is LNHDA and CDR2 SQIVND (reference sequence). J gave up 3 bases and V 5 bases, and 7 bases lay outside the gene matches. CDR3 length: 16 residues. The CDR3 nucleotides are TGTGCCAGTAGTTACCGGCGACTAGCGGGAGAAGAGACCCAGTACTTC. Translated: CASSYRRLAGEETQYF.

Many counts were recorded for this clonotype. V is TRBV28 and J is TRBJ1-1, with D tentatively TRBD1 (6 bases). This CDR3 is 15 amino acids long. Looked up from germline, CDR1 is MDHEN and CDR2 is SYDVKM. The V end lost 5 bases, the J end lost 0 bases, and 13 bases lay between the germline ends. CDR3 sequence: CASSAIQGLNTEAFF. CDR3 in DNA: TGTGCCAGCAGTGCAATACAGGGATTGAACACTGAAGCTTTCTTT. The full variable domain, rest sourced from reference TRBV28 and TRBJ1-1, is DVKVTQSSRYLVKRTGEKVFLECVQDMDHENMFWYRQDPGLGLRLIYFSYDVKMKEKGDIPEGYSVSREKKERFSLILESASTNQTSMYLCASSAIQGLNTEAFFGQGTRLTVV.

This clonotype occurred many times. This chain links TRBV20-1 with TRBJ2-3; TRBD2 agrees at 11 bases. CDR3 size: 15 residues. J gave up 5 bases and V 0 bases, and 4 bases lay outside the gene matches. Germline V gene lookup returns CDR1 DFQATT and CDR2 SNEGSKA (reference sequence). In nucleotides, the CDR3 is TGCAGTGCTAGAGATCTAGCGGGAGGTATAGATACGCAGTATTTT. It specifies CSARDLAGGIDTQYF.

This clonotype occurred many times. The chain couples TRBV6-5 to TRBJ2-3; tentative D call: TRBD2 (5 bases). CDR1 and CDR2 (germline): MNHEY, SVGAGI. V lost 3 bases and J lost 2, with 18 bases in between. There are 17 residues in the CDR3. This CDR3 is CASSYPRERRPTDTQYF. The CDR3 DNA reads TGTGCCAGCAGTTATCCGAGGGAAAGGAGGCCCACAGATACGCAGTATTTT.

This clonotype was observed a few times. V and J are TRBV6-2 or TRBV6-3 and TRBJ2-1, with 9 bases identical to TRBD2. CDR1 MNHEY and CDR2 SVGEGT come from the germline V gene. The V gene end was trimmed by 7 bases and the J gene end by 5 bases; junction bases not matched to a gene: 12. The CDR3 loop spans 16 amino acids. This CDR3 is CASTQRLAGWNNEQFF. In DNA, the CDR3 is TGTGCCAGCACCCAAAGGCTAGCGGGATGGAACAATGAGCAGTTCTTC.

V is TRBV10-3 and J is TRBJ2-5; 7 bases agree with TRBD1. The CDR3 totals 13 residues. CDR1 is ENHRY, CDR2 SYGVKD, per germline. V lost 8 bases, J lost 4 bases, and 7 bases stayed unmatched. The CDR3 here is CAIREGGAETQYF. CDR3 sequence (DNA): TGTGCCATCCGAGAAGGGGGCGCAGAGACCCAGTACTTC.

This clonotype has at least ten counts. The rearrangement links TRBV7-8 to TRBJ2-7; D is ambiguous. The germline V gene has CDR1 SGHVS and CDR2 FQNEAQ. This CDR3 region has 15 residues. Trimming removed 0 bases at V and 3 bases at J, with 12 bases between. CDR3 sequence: CASSLATNGVYEQYF. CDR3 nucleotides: TGTGCCAGCAGCTTAGCGACCAACGGCGTCTACGAGCAGTACTTC.

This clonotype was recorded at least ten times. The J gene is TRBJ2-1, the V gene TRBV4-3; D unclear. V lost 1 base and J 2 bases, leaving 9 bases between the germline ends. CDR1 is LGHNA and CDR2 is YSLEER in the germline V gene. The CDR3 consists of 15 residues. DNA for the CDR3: TGCGCCAGCAGCCAAGTCCCTCCCACCTACAATGAGCAGTTCTTC. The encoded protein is CASSQVPPTYNEQFF.

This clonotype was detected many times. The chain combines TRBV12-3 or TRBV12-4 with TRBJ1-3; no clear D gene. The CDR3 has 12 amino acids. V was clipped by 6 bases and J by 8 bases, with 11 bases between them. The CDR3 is CASSPSSHTIYF. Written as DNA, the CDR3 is TGTGCCAGCAGCCCTAGTTCCCACACCATATATTTT.

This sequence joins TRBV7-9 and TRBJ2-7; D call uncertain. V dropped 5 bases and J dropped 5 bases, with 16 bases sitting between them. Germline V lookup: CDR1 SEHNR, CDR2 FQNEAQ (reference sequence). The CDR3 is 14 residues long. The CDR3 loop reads CASSDNRRLNEQYF. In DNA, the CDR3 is TGTGCCAGCAGCGATAACAGACGTCTAAACGAGCAGTACTTC.

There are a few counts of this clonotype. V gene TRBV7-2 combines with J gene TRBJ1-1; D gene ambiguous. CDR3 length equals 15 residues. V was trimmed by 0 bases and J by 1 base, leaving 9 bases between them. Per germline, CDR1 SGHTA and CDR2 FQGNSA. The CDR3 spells CASSLAAGPNTEAFF. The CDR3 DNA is TGTGCCAGCAGCTTAGCGGCCGGCCCGAACACTGAAGCTTTCTTT.

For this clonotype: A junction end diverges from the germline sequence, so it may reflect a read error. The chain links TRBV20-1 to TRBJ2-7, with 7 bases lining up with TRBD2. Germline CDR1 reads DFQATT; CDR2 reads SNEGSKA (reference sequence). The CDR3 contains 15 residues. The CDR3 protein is CSAPWSGTTRYEHYF. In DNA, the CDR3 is TGCAGTGCTCCCTGGAGCGGGACCACCCGATACGAGCATTACTTC.

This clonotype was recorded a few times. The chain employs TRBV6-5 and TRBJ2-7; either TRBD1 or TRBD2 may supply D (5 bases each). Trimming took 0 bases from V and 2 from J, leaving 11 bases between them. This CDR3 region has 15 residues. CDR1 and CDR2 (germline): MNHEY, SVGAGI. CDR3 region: CASSYSIGATYEQYF. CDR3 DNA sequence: TGTGCCAGCAGTTACTCTATCGGGGCCACCTACGAGCAGTACTTC.

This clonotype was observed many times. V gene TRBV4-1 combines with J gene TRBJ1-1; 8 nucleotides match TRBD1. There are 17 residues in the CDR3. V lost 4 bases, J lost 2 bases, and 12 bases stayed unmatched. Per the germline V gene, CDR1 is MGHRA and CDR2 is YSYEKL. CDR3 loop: CASSLQRGAGGNTEAFF. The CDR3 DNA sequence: TGCGCCAGCAGCCTCCAAAGAGGGGCAGGGGGCAACACTGAAGCTTTCTTT.